This T cell receptor beta chain derives from a study of CD8 T cells in Susac syndrome. Study-level results: The study recognized that the number of individuals in its TCR sequencing and HLA analysis was relatively small.

As to this clonotype: Its antigen is unidentified.

TEMRA cells underwent FACS enrichment and CD8+ and CD4+ T cells underwent negative isolation. Roughly 0.45 to 1 ug RNA was reverse transcribed with random hexamers. Amplification of the TCR beta CDR3 was carried out by immunoSEQ multiplex PCR, which spanned a total of 54 Vbeta and 13 Jbeta segments. One entry per CDR3 protein results from TCRdb running MiXCR on the immunoSEQ multiplex PCR reads. The data contain about 210,000 distinct CDR3 sequences, roughly 96% of them singletons. The sequencing sample was made of CD4+ T cells from PBMCs. The clonotype originates from a human donor with multiple sclerosis.

CDR3 nucleotide sequence: TGTGCCATCAAGGGGGGGAACACCGGGGAGCTGTTTTTT. Protein product: CAIKGGNTGELFF. This chain uses TRBV10-3 with TRBJ2-2; tentatively, D is TRBD1 or TRBD2 (6 bases each). CDR3 length equals 13 residues. Trimming removed 7 bases at V and 1 base at J, with 7 bases between. The germline V gene encodes CDR1 ENHRY and CDR2 SYGVKD.